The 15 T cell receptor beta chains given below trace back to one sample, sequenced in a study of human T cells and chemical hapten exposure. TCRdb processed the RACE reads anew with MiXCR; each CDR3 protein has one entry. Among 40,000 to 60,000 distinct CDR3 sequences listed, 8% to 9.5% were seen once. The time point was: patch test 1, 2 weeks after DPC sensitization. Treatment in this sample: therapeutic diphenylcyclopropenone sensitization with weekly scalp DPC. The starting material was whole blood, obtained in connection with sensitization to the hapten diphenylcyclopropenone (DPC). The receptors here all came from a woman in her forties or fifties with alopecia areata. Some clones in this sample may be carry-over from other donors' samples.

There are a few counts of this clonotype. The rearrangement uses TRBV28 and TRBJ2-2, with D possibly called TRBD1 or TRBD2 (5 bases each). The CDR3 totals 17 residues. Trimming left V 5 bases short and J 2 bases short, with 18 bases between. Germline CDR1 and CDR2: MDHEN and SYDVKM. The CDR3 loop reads CASSPDKGTANTGELFF. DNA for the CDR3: TGTGCCAGCAGTCCAGATAAAGGGACGGCCAACACCGGGGAGCTGTTTTTT.

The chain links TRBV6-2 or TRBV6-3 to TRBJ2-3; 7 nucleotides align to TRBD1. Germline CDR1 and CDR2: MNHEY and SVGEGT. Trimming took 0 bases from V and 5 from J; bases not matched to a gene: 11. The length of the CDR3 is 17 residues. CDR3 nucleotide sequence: TGTGCCAGCAGTTACTCGATGTATCGGGACAGAAAAGATACGCAGTATTTT. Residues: CASSYSMYRDRKDTQYF.

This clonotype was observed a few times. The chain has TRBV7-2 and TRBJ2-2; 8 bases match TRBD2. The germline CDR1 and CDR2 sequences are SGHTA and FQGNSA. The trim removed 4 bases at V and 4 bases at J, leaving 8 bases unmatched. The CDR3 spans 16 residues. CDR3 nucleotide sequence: TGTGCCAGCAGCTCTTCAGCGGGAGTCGGCACCGGGGAGCTGTTTTTT. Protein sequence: CASSSSAGVGTGELFF.

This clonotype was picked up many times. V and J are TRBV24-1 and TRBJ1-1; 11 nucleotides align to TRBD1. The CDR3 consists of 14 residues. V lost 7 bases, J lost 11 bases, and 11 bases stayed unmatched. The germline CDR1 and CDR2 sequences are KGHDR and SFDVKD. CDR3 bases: TGTGCCACCAGAGAGGGACAGGGGGTAGCCAAGGCTTTCTTT. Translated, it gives CATREGQGVAKAFF.

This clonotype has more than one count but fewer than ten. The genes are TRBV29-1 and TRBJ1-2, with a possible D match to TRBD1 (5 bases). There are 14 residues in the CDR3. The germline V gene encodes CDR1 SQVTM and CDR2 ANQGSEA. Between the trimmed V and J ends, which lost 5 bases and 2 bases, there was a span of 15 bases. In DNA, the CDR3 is TGCAGCGTTCTAGGAGCAGGGTTAAACTATGGCTACACCTTC. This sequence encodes CSVLGAGLNYGYTF.

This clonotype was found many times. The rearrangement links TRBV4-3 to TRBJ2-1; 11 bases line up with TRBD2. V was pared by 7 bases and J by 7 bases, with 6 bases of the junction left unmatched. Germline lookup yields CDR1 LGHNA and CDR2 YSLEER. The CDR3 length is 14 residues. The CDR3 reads CASNKIAGGNEQFF. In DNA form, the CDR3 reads TGCGCCAGCAACAAGATAGCGGGAGGGAATGAGCAGTTCTTC.

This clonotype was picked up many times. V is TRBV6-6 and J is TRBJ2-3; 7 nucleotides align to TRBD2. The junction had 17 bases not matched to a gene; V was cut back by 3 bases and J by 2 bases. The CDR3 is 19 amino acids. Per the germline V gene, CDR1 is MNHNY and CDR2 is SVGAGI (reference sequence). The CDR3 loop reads CASSYSSASGGLYTDTQYF. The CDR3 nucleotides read TGTGCCAGCAGTTATTCTTCGGCTAGCGGAGGACTTTACACAGATACGCAGTATTTT.

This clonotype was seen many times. The CDR3 DNA reads as TGTGCCAGCAGCCCCGCCCTCAGGGCAAACGAGCAGTACTTC. It is translated as CASSPALRANEQYF. The chain employs TRBV7-2 and TRBJ2-7; D perhaps matches TRBD1 (5 bases). Germline V gene lookup returns CDR1 SGHTA and CDR2 FQGNSA. CDR3 length: 14 amino acids. Between the trimmed V and J ends, which lost 5 bases and 5 bases, there was a span of 16 bases.

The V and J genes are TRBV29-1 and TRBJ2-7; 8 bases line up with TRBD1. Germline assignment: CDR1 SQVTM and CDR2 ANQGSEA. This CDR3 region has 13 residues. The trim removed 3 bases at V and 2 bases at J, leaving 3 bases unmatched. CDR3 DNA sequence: TGCAGCGTTGAGAAACAGGGGGCCTACGAGCAGTACTTC. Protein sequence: CSVEKQGAYEQYF.

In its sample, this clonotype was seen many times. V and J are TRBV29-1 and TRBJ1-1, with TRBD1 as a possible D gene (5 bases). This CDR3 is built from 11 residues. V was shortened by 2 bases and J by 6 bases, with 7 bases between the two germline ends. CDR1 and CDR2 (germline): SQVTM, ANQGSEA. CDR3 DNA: TGCAGCGTTGAAAGGGGCGCTGAAGCTTTCTTT. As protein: CSVERGAEAFF. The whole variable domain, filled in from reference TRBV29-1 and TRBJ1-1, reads SAVISQKPSRDICQRGTSLTIQCQVDSQVTMMFWYRQQPGQSLTLIATANQGSEATYESGFVIDKFPISRPNLTFSTLTVSNMSPEDSSIYLCSVERGAEAFFGQGTRLTVV.

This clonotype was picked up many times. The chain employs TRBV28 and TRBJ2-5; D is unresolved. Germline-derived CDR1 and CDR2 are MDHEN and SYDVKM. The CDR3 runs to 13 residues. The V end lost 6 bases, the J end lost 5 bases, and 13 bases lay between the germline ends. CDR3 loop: CASSLNAGETQYF. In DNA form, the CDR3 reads TGTGCCAGCAGCCTAAACGCTGGGGAGACCCAGTACTTC. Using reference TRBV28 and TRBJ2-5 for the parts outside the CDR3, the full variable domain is DVKVTQSSRYLVKRTGEKVFLECVQDMDHENMFWYRQDPGLGLRLIYFSYDVKMKEKGDIPEGYSVSREKKERFSLILESASTNQTSMYLCASSLNAGETQYFGPGTRLLVL.

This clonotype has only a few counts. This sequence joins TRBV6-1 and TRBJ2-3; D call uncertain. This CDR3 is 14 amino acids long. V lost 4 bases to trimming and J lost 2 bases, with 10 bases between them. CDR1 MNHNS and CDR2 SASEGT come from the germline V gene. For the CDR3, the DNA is TGTGCCAGCAGTGTCGAACGGATCACAGATACGCAGTATTTT. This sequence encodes CASSVERITDTQYF.

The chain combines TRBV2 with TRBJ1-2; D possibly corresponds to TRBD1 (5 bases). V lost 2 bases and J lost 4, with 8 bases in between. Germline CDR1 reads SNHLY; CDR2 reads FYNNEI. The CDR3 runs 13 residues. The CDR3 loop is CASSEQGSYGYTF. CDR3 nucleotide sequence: TGTGCCAGCAGTGAACAGGGTAGCTATGGCTACACCTTC.

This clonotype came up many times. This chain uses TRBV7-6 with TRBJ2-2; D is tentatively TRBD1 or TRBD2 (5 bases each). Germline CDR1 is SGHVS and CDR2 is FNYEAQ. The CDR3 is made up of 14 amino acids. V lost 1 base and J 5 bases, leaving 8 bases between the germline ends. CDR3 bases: TGTGCCAGCAGCTTAGTTGGGGGAACCGGGGAGCTGTTTTTT. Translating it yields CASSLVGGTGELFF.

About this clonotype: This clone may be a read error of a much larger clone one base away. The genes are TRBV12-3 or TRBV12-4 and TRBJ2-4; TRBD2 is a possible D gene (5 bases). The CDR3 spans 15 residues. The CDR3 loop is CASSPPGLLKNTQYF. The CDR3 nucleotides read TGTGCCAGCAGTCCTCCAGGACTCCTCAAAAACACTCAGTACTTC.